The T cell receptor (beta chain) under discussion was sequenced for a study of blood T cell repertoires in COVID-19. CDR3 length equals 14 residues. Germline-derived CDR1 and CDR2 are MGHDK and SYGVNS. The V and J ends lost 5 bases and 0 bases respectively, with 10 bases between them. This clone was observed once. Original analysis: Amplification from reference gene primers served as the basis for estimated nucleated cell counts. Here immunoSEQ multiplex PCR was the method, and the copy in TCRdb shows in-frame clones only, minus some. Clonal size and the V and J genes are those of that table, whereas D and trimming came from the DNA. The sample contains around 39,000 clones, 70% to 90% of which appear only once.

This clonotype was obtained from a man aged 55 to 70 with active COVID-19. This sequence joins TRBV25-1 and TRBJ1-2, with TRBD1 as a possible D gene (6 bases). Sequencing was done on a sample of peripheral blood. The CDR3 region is CASSTGHTNYGYTF. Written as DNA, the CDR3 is TGTGCCAGCAGTACGGGACACACTAACTATGGCTACACCTTC.